This T cell receptor (beta chain) originates from a study of radiotherapy plus CTLA-4 blockade in lung cancer. Study-wide context: Objective responses were seen in around 17% of patients, disease control in roughly 30%. Findings and limits, study-wide: Some TCR clones had been derived from tumors. These clones expanded in peripheral blood after radiotherapy plus ipilimumab.

Using immunoSEQ multiplex PCR, the repertoire was profiled, and TCRdb retains in-frame clones only, with some absent. The repertoire has tens of thousands of clones, less than 85% of them found once; the top ten carry about 3%. In chemo-refractory metastatic non-small-cell lung cancer, patients got ipilimumab CTLA-4 blockade together with focal radiation. On this clone itself: The antigen remains undetermined.

Sequenced material: peripheral blood, taken from a patient treated with radiotherapy plus ipilimumab. This TCR was sampled from a human donor with non-small cell lung cancer who had a complete response to radiotherapy plus ipilimumab.

The CDR3 region has the DNA TGTGCCAGCAGCGGACAGTCGCTCGGGGACGTCACTAACTATGGCTACACCTTC. Protein: CASSGQSLGDVTNYGYTF. The J gene is TRBJ1-2, the V gene TRBV28, with D possibly being TRBD1 (6 bases). Trimming removed 6 bases from V and 0 bases from J, with 23 bases in between. CDR3 length equals 18 residues. Per the germline V gene, CDR1 is MDHEN and CDR2 is SYDVKM.